This T cell receptor (beta chain) appears in the sequencing data of a study of blood T cells in healthy people across ages. This clonotype came up a few times. Its antigen is still unknown. For the second PCR, which ran for 7 to 11 cycles, a sample-barcoded 5' primer and a J-beta primer mix were used. Each CDR3 protein gets one entry after TCRdb re-called the 5' RACE reads with MiXCR. The data contain 980,000 or so distinct CDR3 sequences, 40% to 60% of them singletons. Findings and caveats of the study: Higher diversity and more naive CD4+ cells were features of long-lived donors, compared to aged donors.

The sample, around 10 milliliters of peripheral blood, was drawn from each donor. Trimming at V came to 0 bases and at J to 3 bases, leaving 9 bases not matched to a gene. The CDR3 spans 16 residues. CDR1 is DFQATT, CDR2 SNEGSKA, per germline (reference sequence). The chain links TRBV20-1 to TRBJ1-2; 8 positions match TRBD1. The receptor's source is a man aged 25 to 40 in good health. The material sequenced was blood. CDR3 sequence (DNA): TGCAGTGCTAGAGATTTAGGACAGGGAGCGGACTATGGCTACACCTTC. Translation gives CSARDLGQGADYGYTF.